These 2 T cell receptor beta chains came from one sample sequenced in a study of shared clonotypes between healthy human individuals (dated by TCRdb to 2020 to 2022). Library prep was done by the immunoSEQ multiplex PCR assay. Imported from immuneACCESS, the table was reduced by TCRdb to in-frame sequences with V and J called. These copies leave out some clones; in studies compared against another copy, an unresolved V gene accounts for under half, and the cause of the remainder is not known. Present in this sample are approximately 2.1 million clones, approximately 95% of which were seen just once. The ten largest clones capture 0.35% to 0.45% of the sample. The source material was naive CD4+ T cells from PBMCs. The cell subset or site label here, explained by the study, means: CD45RA+ positively selected. The receptors derive from a man younger than 35 in good health. Some clones in this sample may be carry-over from other donors' samples.

This sequence joins TRBV29-1 and TRBJ1-2; a weak D match, TRBD1 (5 bases). This CDR3 is 11 amino acids long. CDR1 and CDR2 (germline): SQVTM, ANQGSEA. V was clipped by 7 bases and J by 2 bases, with 8 bases between them. The CDR3 loop reads CSGGDNYGYTF. Here the CDR3 DNA reads TGCAGCGGGGGGGACAACTATGGCTACACCTTC.

The chain uses TRBV27 and TRBJ2-7; 10 positions agree with TRBD2. Trimming cost V 3 bases and J 0 bases; bases outside gene matches: 8. The CDR3 runs to 17 residues. Looked up from germline, CDR1 is MNHEY and CDR2 is SMNVEV (reference sequence). The CDR3 nucleotides read TGTGCCAGCAGTTTTTGGACTAGCGGACGATCCTCCTACGAGCAGTACTTC. Its translation is CASSFWTSGRSSYEQYF.